Listed below are T cell receptor beta chains from one sample, sequenced in a study of beta chain features in type 1 diabetes. Sequenced by immunoSEQ multiplex PCR; TCRdb stores in-frame clones only, minus some. The table includes around 280,000 clones, approximately 16% detected once. The sequencing input was naive CD4+ T cells from blood. The source of these receptors is a man younger than 35 with type 1 diabetes. Each CDR3 is given with its conserved first and last residue. A D gene is named only where the DNA matches it firmly. Rows may omit the clone size; those that give it use once, few, many or a size class.

j_gene: TRBJ2-1
v_gene: TRBV29-1
d_gene: TRBD2
abundance: -
CDR3aa: CSAPLAASYNEQFF
CDR3nt: TGCAGCGCCCCCCTAGCGGCTTCCTACAATGAGCAGTTCTTC

j_gene: TRBJ2-7
v_gene: TRBV25-1
d_gene: TRBD2
abundance: few
CDR3aa: CASSPSGTYEQYF
CDR3nt: TGTGCCAGCAGCCCTAGCGGCACCTACGAGCAGTACTTC

j_gene: TRBJ2-7
v_gene: TRBV14
d_gene: TRBD2
abundance: -
CDR3aa: CASSRGTSGSYEQYF
CDR3nt: TGTGCCAGCAGCCGAGGGACTAGCGGATCCTACGAGCAGTACTTC

j_gene: TRBJ2-6
v_gene: TRBV7-8
d_gene: -
abundance: -
CDR3aa: CASSPRGSGANVLTF
CDR3nt: TGTGCCAGCAGCCCGAGAGGCTCTGGGGCCAACGTCCTGACTTTC

j_gene: TRBJ1-1
v_gene: TRBV5-1
d_gene: -
abundance: -
CDR3aa: CASSLAVGDTEAFF
CDR3nt: TGCGCCAGCAGCTTGGCCGTCGGAGACACTGAAGCTTTCTTT

j_gene: TRBJ2-1
v_gene: TRBV2
d_gene: TRBD1
abundance: few
CDR3aa: CASSSLGTDNEQFF
CDR3nt: TGTGCCAGCAGTTCATTGGGGACAGACAATGAGCAGTTCTTC

j_gene: TRBJ1-5
v_gene: TRBV30
d_gene: TRBD1
abundance: -
CDR3aa: CAWSVGTGYSNQPQHF
CDR3nt: TGTGCCTGGAGTGTAGGGACAGGCTATAGCAATCAGCCCCAGCATTTT

j_gene: TRBJ1-2
v_gene: TRBV19
d_gene: -
abundance: few
CDR3aa: CASSNQGALKYGYTF
CDR3nt: TGTGCCAGTAGCAATCAAGGGGCGCTGAAATATGGCTACACCTTC

j_gene: TRBJ1-1
v_gene: TRBV29-1
d_gene: -
abundance: once
CDR3aa: CSVAARVGFGSTEAFF
CDR3nt: TGCAGCGTTGCTGCCAGGGTCGGGTTCGGTTCCACTGAAGCTTTCTTT

j_gene: TRBJ1-4
v_gene: TRBV10-3
d_gene: -
abundance: -
CDR3aa: CAISDLSEKLFF
CDR3nt: TGTGCCATCAGTGACCTATCTGAAAAACTGTTTTTT

j_gene: TRBJ1-6
v_gene: TRBV4-2
d_gene: TRBD1
abundance: few
CDR3aa: CASRTTGGAGSPLHF
CDR3nt: TGTGCCAGCCGGACCACAGGGGGCGCGGGCTCACCCCTCCACTTT

j_gene: TRBJ2-3
v_gene: TRBV11-3
d_gene: -
abundance: -
CDR3aa: CASSLSDGSTDTQYF
CDR3nt: TGTGCCAGCAGCTTATCTGACGGGAGCACAGATACGCAGTATTTT

j_gene: TRBJ1-6
v_gene: TRBV19
d_gene: -
abundance: -
CDR3aa: CASSPPGHNNSPLHF
CDR3nt: TGTGCCAGTAGTCCCCCCGGACACAATAATTCACCCCTCCACTTT

j_gene: TRBJ2-1
v_gene: TRBV6-1
d_gene: TRBD2
abundance: -
CDR3aa: CASRTSGRSNEQFF
CDR3nt: TGTGCCAGCCGGACTAGCGGGAGAAGCAATGAGCAGTTCTTC

j_gene: TRBJ2-1
v_gene: TRBV7-9
d_gene: TRBD1
abundance: few
CDR3aa: CASSHGTVYNEQFF
CDR3nt: TGTGCCAGCAGCCATGGGACAGTATACAATGAGCAGTTCTTC